This T cell receptor beta chain is drawn from a study of technical replicates of blood from a handful of donors. The V gene end was trimmed by 4 bases and the J gene end by 0 bases; junction bases not matched to a gene: 9. This CDR3 has 18 amino acids. From germline, CDR1 is SGHRS and CDR2 YFSETQ. This table comes from immunoSEQ multiplex PCR, and its TCRdb copy is limited to in-frame clones, with some not included. The data hold 80,000 to 100,000 clones, with about 95% observed a single time. The TCR comes from a human donor in good health. The rearrangement uses TRBV5-1 and TRBJ2-1; 11 bases agree with TRBD2. What was sequenced was T cells isolated from PBMCs. Here the CDR3 DNA reads TGCGCCAGCAGCCGAGAGCTAGCGGGAGGACCCTCCTACAATGAGCAGTTCTTC. Amino acid sequence: CASSRELAGGPSYNEQFF.